Listed here are 2 T cell receptor beta chains from one sample, sequenced in a study of monozygotic twins with inflammatory bowel disease. With the 5' RACE reads reprocessed, TCRdb shows one record per CDR3 protein and no DNA. This sample lists about 420,000 distinct CDR3 sequences; its ten largest clones have around 2.5%. Sequenced material: blood. The receptors derive from a human donor with ulcerative colitis or Crohn's disease, or a healthy co-twin of an affected twin (not recorded which).

The chain is built from TRBV5-6 and TRBJ1-1; TCRdb's D call of TRBD1 is untestable without DNA. CDR1 SGHDT and CDR2 YYEEEE come from the germline V gene. This CDR3 contains 16 residues. CDR3 loop: CASSSLSRGSNTEAFF. Complete variable domain (other parts from reference TRBV5-6 and TRBJ1-1): DAGVTQSPTHLIKTRGQQVTLRCSPKSGHDTVSWYQQALGQGPQFIFQYYEEEERQRGNFPDRFSGHQFPNYSSELNVNALLLGDSALYLCASSSLSRGSNTEAFFGQGTRLTVV.

The chain carries TRBV3-1 and TRBJ2-3; TCRdb names TRBD2, which stays unverified in the absence of DNA. This CDR3 region has 14 residues. The germline gives CDR1 LGHDT, CDR2 YNNKEL (reference sequence). The CDR3 loop is CASSRGGAGDTQYF.